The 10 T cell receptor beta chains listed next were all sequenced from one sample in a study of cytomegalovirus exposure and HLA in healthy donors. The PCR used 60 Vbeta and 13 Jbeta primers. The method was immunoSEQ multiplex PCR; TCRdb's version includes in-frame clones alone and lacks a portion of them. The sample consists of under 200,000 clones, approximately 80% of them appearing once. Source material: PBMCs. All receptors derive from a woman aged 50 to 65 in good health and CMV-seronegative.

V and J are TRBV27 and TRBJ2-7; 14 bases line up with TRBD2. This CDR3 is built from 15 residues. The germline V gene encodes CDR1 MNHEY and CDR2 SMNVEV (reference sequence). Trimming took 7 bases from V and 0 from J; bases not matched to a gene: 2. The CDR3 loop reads CASTGTSGSSYEQYF. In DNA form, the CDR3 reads TGTGCCAGCACCGGGACTAGCGGGAGCTCCTACGAGCAGTACTTC.

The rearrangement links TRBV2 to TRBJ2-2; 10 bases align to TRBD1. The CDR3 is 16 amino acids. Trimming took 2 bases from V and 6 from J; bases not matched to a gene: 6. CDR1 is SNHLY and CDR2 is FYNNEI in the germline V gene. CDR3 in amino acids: CASSEKHGQGAGELFF. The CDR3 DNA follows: TGTGCCAGCAGTGAAAAGCATGGACAGGGGGCCGGGGAGCTGTTTTTT.

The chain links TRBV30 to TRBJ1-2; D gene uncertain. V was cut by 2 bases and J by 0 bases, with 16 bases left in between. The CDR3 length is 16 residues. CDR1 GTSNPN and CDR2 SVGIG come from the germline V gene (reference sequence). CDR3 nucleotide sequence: TGTGCCTGGAGTTTTAAGTCCCTGAGAACTAACTATGGCTACACCTTC. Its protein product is CAWSFKSLRTNYGYTF.

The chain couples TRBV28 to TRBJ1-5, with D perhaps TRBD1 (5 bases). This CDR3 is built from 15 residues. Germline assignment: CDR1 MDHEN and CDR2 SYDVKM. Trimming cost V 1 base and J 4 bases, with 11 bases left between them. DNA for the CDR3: TGTGCCAGCAGTTTATATGGGCAGGGTAATCAGCCCCAGCATTTT. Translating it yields CASSLYGQGNQPQHF.

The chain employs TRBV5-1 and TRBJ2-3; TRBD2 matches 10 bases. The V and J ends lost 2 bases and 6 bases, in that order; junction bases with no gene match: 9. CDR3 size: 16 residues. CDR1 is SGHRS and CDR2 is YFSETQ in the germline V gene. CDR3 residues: CASSFGLADLVDTQYF. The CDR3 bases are TGCGCCAGCAGCTTCGGACTAGCGGACCTGGTGGATACGCAGTATTTT. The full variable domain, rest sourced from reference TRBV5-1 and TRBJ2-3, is KAGVTQTPRYLIKTRGQQVTLSCSPISGHRSVSWYQQTPGQGLQFLFEYFSETQRNKGNFPGRFSGRQFSNSRSEMNVSTLELGDSALYLCASSFGLADLVDTQYFGPGTRLTVL.

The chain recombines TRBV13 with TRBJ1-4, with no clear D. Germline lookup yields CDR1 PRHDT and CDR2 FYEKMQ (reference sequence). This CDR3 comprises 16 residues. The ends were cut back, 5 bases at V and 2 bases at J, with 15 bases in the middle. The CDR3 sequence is CASSIWTGRTNEKLFF. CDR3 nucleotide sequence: TGTGCCAGCAGCATATGGACTGGGCGGACTAATGAAAAACTGTTTTTT.

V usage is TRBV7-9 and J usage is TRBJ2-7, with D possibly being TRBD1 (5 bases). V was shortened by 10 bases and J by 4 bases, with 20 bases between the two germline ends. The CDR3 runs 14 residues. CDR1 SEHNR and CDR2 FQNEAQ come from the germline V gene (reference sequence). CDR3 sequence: CAIEHQGLIYEQYF. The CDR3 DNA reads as TGTGCCATAGAACACCAGGGTTTAATATACGAGCAGTACTTC.

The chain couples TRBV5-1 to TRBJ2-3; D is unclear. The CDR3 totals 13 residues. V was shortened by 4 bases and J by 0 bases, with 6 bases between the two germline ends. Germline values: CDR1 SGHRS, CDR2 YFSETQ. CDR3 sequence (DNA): TGCGCCAGCAGCGGGCCTAGCACAGATACGCAGTATTTT. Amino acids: CASSGPSTDTQYF.

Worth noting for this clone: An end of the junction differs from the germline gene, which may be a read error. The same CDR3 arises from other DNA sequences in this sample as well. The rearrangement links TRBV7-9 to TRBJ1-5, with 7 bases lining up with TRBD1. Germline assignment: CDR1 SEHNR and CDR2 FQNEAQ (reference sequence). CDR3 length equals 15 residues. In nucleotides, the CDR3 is TGTGCCAGCAGCCCTCCGGGGACAGCGAATCAGCCCCAGCATTTC. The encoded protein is CASSPPGTANQPQHF.

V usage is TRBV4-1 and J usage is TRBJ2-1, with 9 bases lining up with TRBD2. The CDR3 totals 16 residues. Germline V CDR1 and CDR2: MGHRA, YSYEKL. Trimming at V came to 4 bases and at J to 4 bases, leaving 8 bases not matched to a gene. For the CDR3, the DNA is TGCGCCAGCAGCCGCTCACTAGCGGGCGCGTACAATGAGCAGTTCTTC. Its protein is CASSRSLAGAYNEQFF.